Listed here are 30 T cell receptor beta chains from one sample, sequenced in a study of blood T cells in healthy people across ages. Together with a sample-barcoded 5' primer, a J-beta primer mix was included in a second PCR lasting roughly 7 to 11 cycles. Via MiXCR, TCRdb re-called the 5' RACE reads, giving one row per CDR3 protein. The sample carries about 1.6 million distinct CDR3 sequences, about 35% recorded once. The specimen was blood. These receptors came from a woman in her thirties in good health.

The chain uses TRBV27 and TRBJ1-6, with 10 bases lining up with TRBD1. The length of the CDR3 is 18 residues. Trimming removed 6 bases from V and 11 bases from J; junction bases left unmatched: 19. Germline-derived CDR1 and CDR2 are MNHEY and SMNVEV (reference sequence). As DNA, the CDR3 is TGTGCCAGCAGCCCATACCTACCGGGACAGGGGTTTTGGACACCCCTCCACTTT. Amino acids: CASSPYLPGQGFWTPLHF.

This clonotype was recorded many times. This chain uses TRBV14 with TRBJ1-5, with D perhaps TRBD1 (5 bases). Germline V gene sequence: CDR1 SGHDN, CDR2 FVKESK. The CDR3 sequence is 13 residues long. The ends were cut back, 1 base at V and 7 bases at J, with 8 bases in the middle. CDR3 protein: CASSQGGSQPQHF. CDR3 in DNA: TGTGCCAGCAGCCAAGGGGGGAGCCAGCCCCAGCATTTT.

This clonotype occurred a few times. This sequence joins TRBV20-1 and TRBJ2-3; TRBD2 matches 10 bases. This CDR3 is built from 14 residues. V gave up 3 bases and J gave up 4 bases; unmatched junction bases: 4. Germline CDR1 DFQATT, CDR2 SNEGSKA (reference sequence). CDR3 sequence reads: CSASHLAGADTQYF. CDR3 nucleotides: TGCAGTGCTAGCCACCTAGCGGGAGCAGATACGCAGTATTTT.

The chain recombines TRBV29-1 with TRBJ1-2; unclear D gene. V was pared by 7 bases and J by 4 bases, with 10 bases between. There are 11 residues in the CDR3. Germline V lookup: CDR1 SQVTM, CDR2 ANQGSEA. The CDR3 bases are TGCAGCGCTCCGTTTGTCTATGGCTACACCTTC. This codes for CSAPFVYGYTF.

This clonotype turned up a few times. This chain connects TRBV5-1 to TRBJ2-6, with D possibly TRBD2 on 5 matching bases. The CDR3 is made up of 16 amino acids. The V gene's germline CDR1 is SGHRS and CDR2 YFSETQ. The V end lost 0 bases, the J end lost 3 bases, and 10 bases lay between the germline ends. Written as DNA, the CDR3 is TGCGCCAGCAGCTTGGATGGGAGTGGTGGGGCCAACGTCCTGACTTTC. Encoded protein: CASSLDGSGGANVLTF.

The CDR3 nucleotides read TGTGCCAGCAGTTCGGGACAGGGAGCCCATCGGCCCCAGCATTTT. It codes for CASSSGQGAHRPQHF. The chain links TRBV6-5 to TRBJ1-5; 9 bases fit TRBD1. The CDR3 is 15 amino acids. Germline CDR1 is MNHEY and CDR2 is SVGAGI. With V trimmed by 4 bases and J by 9 bases, 10 bases remained unmatched.

The CDR3: CASSEALGSLYGYTF. CDR3 nucleotides: TGTGCCAGCAGTGAAGCGCTAGGATCCTTGTATGGCTACACCTTC. V usage is TRBV6-1 and J usage is TRBJ1-2; no reliable D call. The germline V gene has CDR1 MNHNS and CDR2 SASEGT. The ends were cut back, 0 bases at V and 5 bases at J, with 13 bases in the middle. The CDR3 spans 15 residues.

This clonotype was counted a few times. The CDR3 coding sequence is TGCAGTGCTAGACCCCCAGGACAGGGGGCTGGAGAGCAGTTCTTC. It codes for CSARPPGQGAGEQFF. The chain is built from TRBV20-1 and TRBJ2-1; 11 bases are shared with TRBD1. The junction had 10 bases not matched to a gene; V was cut back by 2 bases and J by 10 bases. Germline CDR1 and CDR2: DFQATT and SNEGSKA (reference sequence). The CDR3 contains 15 residues.

The gene calls are TRBV4-1 and TRBJ1-2; D call uncertain. The V and J ends lost 0 bases and 10 bases respectively, with 15 bases between them. The length of the CDR3 is 14 residues. The germline V gene has CDR1 MGHRA and CDR2 YSYEKL. The CDR3 DNA reads TGCGCCAGCAGCCAAGATCTGGTCTCAGGTGACTACACCTTC. Amino acid sequence: CASSQDLVSGDYTF.

Comments on this clonotype: It may be a read error: a sequence one base away is much more abundant. This chain uses TRBV29-1 with TRBJ2-1, with TRBD1 matching over 9 bases. In germline, CDR1 is SQVTM, CDR2 ANQGSEA. This CDR3 has 14 amino acids. The CDR3 DNA reads TGCGGCGCCACGGAGGGACAGGGCTACAATGAGCAGTTCTTC. Translation gives CGATEGQGYNEQFF.

This clonotype was observed a handful of times. V is TRBV7-9 and J is TRBJ1-2, with TRBD1 matching over 7 bases. CDR1 and CDR2 from the germline V gene are SEHNR and FQNEAQ (reference sequence). This CDR3 contains 15 residues. Trimming cost V 1 base and J 7 bases; bases outside gene matches: 9. CDR3 amino acids: CASSLGTGELSGYTF. In DNA, the CDR3 is TGTGCCAGCAGCTTAGGGACAGGAGAGCTCTCTGGCTACACCTTC.

The chain combines TRBV19 with TRBJ1-1; D uncertain. The V end was cut by 7 bases, the J end by 5 bases, with 17 bases between. CDR1 and CDR2 from the germline V gene are LNHDA and SQIVND (reference sequence). The CDR3 is 14 residues long. CDR3 residues: CASTIGGLRTEAFF. In nucleotides, the CDR3 is TGTGCCAGTACTATCGGCGGTCTGCGTACTGAAGCTTTCTTT.

This clonotype has at least ten counts. V usage is TRBV7-2 and J usage is TRBJ2-5; TRBD2 is a possible D gene (6 bases). V shed 4 bases and J shed 5 bases, with 11 bases lying between them. CDR1 is SGHTA, CDR2 FQGNSA, per germline. The CDR3 loop spans 13 amino acids. The CDR3 nucleotides are TGTGCCAGCAGCTCGGACTATACGGAGACCCAGTACTTC. Amino acids: CASSSDYTETQYF. The variable domain in full, with the rest retrieved from reference TRBV7-2 and TRBJ2-5, is GAGVSQSPSNKVTEKGKDVELRCDPISGHTALYWYRQSLGQGLEFLIYFQGNSAPDKSGLPSDRFSAERTGGSVSTLTIQRTQQEDSAVYLCASSSDYTETQYFGPGTRLLVL.

V usage is TRBV7-2 and J usage is TRBJ2-5, with D maybe TRBD2 (5 bases). Trimming took 6 bases from V and 2 from J, leaving 19 bases between them. The CDR3 loop spans 16 amino acids. The germline CDR1 and CDR2 sequences are SGHTA and FQGNSA. The chain's CDR3 is CASRFGLGGPQETQYF. Here the CDR3 DNA reads TGTGCCAGCAGATTCGGGCTCGGAGGCCCTCAAGAGACCCAGTACTTC.

This clonotype was seen only a few times. The V call is TRBV7-9, the J call TRBJ2-5; D not resolved. Germline V gene data show CDR1 as SEHNR and CDR2 as FQNEAQ (reference sequence). The germline V and J ends were trimmed by 5 bases and 5 bases, with 12 bases remaining between them. The CDR3 contains 13 residues. The chain's CDR3 is CASSSVGPETQYF. CDR3 in DNA: TGTGCCAGCAGCAGCGTCGGTCCGGAGACCCAGTACTTC.

The V gene is TRBV6-1, the J gene TRBJ2-7; perhaps TRBD2 as D (6 bases). CDR3 length: 15 amino acids. V was shortened by 0 bases and J by 5 bases, with 14 bases between the two germline ends. CDR1 is MNHNS, CDR2 SASEGT, per germline. The DNA for the CDR3 is TGTGCCAGCAGTGAAGCGCTCGGGAGAGGGAACGAGCAGTACTTC. Its translation: CASSEALGRGNEQYF.

With respect to this clonotype: Lacking the conserved final phenylalanine or tryptophan, this CDR3 likely reflects a read error. The chain couples TRBV4-1 to TRBJ2-1, with D unresolved. The CDR3 sequence is 13 residues long. Trimming removed 1 base at V and 6 bases at J, with 7 bases between. The germline CDR1 and CDR2 sequences are MGHRA and YSYEKL. This CDR3 is CASSQASPNEQFL. The CDR3 region has the DNA TGCGCCAGCAGCCAAGCAAGCCCCAATGAGCAGTTCCTC.

This chain connects TRBV12-3 or TRBV12-4 to TRBJ2-6; TRBD2 might be the D (6 bases). V lost 6 bases and J 3 bases, leaving 21 bases between the germline ends. This CDR3 comprises 18 residues. The CDR3 sequence: CASSPRRGLLSGANVLTF. CDR3 DNA: TGTGCCAGCAGCCCCCGGAGGGGACTGTTAAGTGGGGCCAACGTCCTGACTTTC.

V gene TRBV30 combines with J gene TRBJ1-1, with no clear D. V lost 1 base, J lost 1 base, and 7 bases lay in between. The CDR3 sequence is 13 residues long. The germline CDR1 and CDR2 sequences are GTSNPN and SVGIG (reference sequence). The CDR3 coding sequence is TGTGCCTGGAGTGGGTCAGGGAACACTGAAGCTTTCTTT. This encodes CAWSGSGNTEAFF.

A few counts support this clonotype. The chain recombines TRBV20-1 with TRBJ2-5, with 10 nucleotides matching TRBD2. Germline V lookup: CDR1 DFQATT, CDR2 SNEGSKA (reference sequence). CDR3 length: 15 amino acids. V lost 3 bases and J lost 1; bases outside the gene matches: 5. CDR3 amino acids: CSASEASGSQETQYF. DNA of the CDR3: TGCAGTGCTAGCGAAGCTAGCGGGAGCCAAGAGACCCAGTACTTC.

The sample holds many counts of this clonotype. The chain carries TRBV10-3 and TRBJ2-7; D is possibly TRBD1 (5 bases). Germline loops: CDR1 ENHRY, CDR2 SYGVKD. V was trimmed by 0 bases and J by 0 bases, leaving 12 bases between them. The CDR3 spans 16 residues. The CDR3 reads CAISESLDTSSYEQYF. In DNA form, the CDR3 reads TGTGCCATCAGTGAGTCCTTGGACACAAGCTCCTACGAGCAGTACTTC.

V and J are TRBV7-9 and TRBJ2-3, with unresolved D. The CDR3 has 14 amino acids. Germline-derived CDR1 and CDR2 are SEHNR and FQNEAQ (reference sequence). V dropped 7 bases and J dropped 2 bases, with 13 bases sitting between them. The CDR3: CASMNQEFTDTQYF. The CDR3 DNA reads as TGTGCCAGCATGAATCAGGAATTCACAGATACGCAGTATTTT.

This chain links TRBV5-8 with TRBJ2-3; 7 positions agree with TRBD2. The V segment lost 2 bases and the J segment 1 base; nucleotides outside the gene matches: 16. The CDR3 extends over 19 amino acids. Germline CDR1 is SGHTS and CDR2 is YDEGEE. The CDR3 region has the DNA TGTGCCAGCAGCTTACCACGGTTTACTAGCGATAGAGGCACAGATACGCAGTATTTT. Its translation: CASSLPRFTSDRGTDTQYF.

In this sample, this clonotype turned up a few times. The chain recombines TRBV6-2 or TRBV6-3 with TRBJ1-2; D is possibly TRBD1 (6 bases). Germline assignment: CDR1 MNHEY and CDR2 SVGEGT. V lost 2 bases to trimming and J lost 8 bases, with 18 bases between them. The CDR3 has 15 amino acids. The CDR3 protein is CASSYPRQAGYGYTF. The CDR3 DNA reads as TGTGCCAGCAGTTACCCCCGACAGGCAGGGTACGGCTACACCTTC.

The V gene is TRBV7-8, the J gene TRBJ1-5; D possibly corresponds to TRBD1 (5 bases). Between the trimmed V and J ends, which lost 2 bases and 5 bases, there was a span of 19 bases. Germline CDR1 and CDR2: SGHVS and FQNEAQ. The length of the CDR3 is 17 residues. The CDR3 coding sequence is TGTGCCAGCAGCTTAAGACAGCTCCTAAGTAATGATCAGCCCCAGCATTTT. The encoded protein is CASSLRQLLSNDQPQHF.

This CDR3 reads CASSPTRIGAGGPGQFF. In DNA form, the CDR3 reads TGTGCCAGCAGTCCTACACGGATCGGGGCGGGAGGGCCCGGGCAGTTCTTC. The chain joins TRBV27 to TRBJ2-1, with TRBD2 matching 9 bases. The CDR3 sequence is 17 residues long. The germline V gene has CDR1 MNHEY and CDR2 SMNVEV (reference sequence). V trimming: 5 bases; J trimming: 12 bases; junction bases outside the gene matches: 20.

This chain joins TRBV7-8 and TRBJ2-3, with 9 bases identical to TRBD1. This CDR3 has 17 residues. The germline gives CDR1 SGHVS, CDR2 FQNEAQ. V gave up 4 bases and J gave up 1 base; unmatched junction bases: 9. The CDR3 bases are TGTGCCAGCAGCTCGTCTCCGGGACAGGGACGCACAGATACGCAGTATTTT. Translating gives CASSSSPGQGRTDTQYF.

This clonotype was seen a few times. V gene TRBV4-1 combines with J gene TRBJ2-3; 11 bases are shared with TRBD2. Germline trimming cut 1 base from V and 4 bases from J; bases unmatched to any gene: 1. This CDR3 contains 15 residues. Per germline, CDR1 MGHRA and CDR2 YSYEKL. CDR3 DNA sequence: TGCGCCAGCAGCCAAGTAGCGGGGGGGGCAGATACGCAGTATTTT. Encoded protein: CASSQVAGGADTQYF.

This clonotype showed up just a few times. J is TRBJ1-1 and V is TRBV7-9, with unresolved D. Looked up from germline, CDR1 is SEHNR and CDR2 is FQNEAQ (reference sequence). V was trimmed by 4 bases and J by 5 bases, leaving 5 bases between them. The CDR3 totals 11 residues. The CDR3 DNA reads TGTGCCAGCAGCTGGTTAACTGAAGCTTTCTTT. This codes for CASSWLTEAFF.

In its sample, this clonotype was seen once. Being one base from a much bigger clone, this may be a read error. The V gene is TRBV4-1, the J gene TRBJ2-7; 7 bases match TRBD2. The CDR3 covers 16 residues. The germline V gene encodes CDR1 MGHRA and CDR2 YSYEKL. Losses at the gene ends were 1 base for V and 12 bases for J; bases not matched to a gene: 18. The CDR3 protein is CASSQVWLAVQETRYF. DNA for the CDR3: TGCGCCAGCAGCCAAGTATGGCTAGCGGTACAAGAGACCCGGTACTTC.